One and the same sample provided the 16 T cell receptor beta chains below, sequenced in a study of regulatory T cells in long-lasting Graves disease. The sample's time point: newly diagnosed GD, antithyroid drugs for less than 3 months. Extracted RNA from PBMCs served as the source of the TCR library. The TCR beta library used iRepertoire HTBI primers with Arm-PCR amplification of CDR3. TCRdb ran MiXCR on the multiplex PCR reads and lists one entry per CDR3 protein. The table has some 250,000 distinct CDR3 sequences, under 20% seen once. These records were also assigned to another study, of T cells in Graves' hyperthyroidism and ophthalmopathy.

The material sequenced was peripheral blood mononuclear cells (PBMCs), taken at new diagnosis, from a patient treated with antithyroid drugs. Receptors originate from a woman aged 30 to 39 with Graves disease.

DNA of the CDR3: TGCAGTGCTAGAGACCCGGGACAGGATGGCTACACCTTC. This encodes CSARDPGQDGYTF. This chain connects TRBV20-1 to TRBJ1-2; 8 positions agree with TRBD1. This CDR3 region has 13 residues. The germline V gene encodes CDR1 DFQATT and CDR2 SNEGSKA (reference sequence). Trimming at V came to 0 bases and at J to 6 bases, leaving 3 bases not matched to a gene.

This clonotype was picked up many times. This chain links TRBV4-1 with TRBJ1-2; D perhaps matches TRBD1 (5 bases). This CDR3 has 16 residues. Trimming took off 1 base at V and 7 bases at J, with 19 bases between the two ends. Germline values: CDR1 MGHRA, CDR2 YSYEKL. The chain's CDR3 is CASSQGAPLQGGGYTF. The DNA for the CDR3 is TGCGCCAGCAGCCAAGGGGCCCCCCTGCAGGGCGGTGGCTACACCTTC.

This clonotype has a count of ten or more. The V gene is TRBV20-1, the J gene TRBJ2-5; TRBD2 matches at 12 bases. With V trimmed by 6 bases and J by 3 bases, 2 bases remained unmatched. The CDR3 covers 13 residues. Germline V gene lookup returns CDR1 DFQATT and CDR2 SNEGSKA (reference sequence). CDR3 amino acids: CSAGLAGKETQYF. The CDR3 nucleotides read TGCAGTGCAGGACTAGCGGGGAAAGAGACCCAGTACTTC.

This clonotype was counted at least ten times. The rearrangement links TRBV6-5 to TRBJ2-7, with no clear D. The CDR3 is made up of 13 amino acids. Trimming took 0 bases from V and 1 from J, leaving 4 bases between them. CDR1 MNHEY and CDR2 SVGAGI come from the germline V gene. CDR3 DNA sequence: TGTGCCAGCAGTTACTCGGAATCCTACGAGCAGTACTTC. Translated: CASSYSESYEQYF.

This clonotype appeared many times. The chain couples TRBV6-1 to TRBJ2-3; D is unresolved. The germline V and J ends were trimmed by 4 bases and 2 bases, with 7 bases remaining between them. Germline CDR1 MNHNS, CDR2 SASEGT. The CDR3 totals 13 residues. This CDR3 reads CASSVVLTDTQYF. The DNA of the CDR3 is TGTGCCAGCAGTGTCGTTCTCACAGATACGCAGTATTTT.

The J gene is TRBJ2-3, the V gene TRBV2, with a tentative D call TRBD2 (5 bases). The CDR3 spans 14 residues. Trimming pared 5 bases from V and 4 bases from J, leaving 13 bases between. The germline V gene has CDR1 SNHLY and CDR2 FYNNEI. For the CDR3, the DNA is TGTGCCAGCAGTTTGGGTGGGAGCCCAGATACGCAGTATTTT. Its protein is CASSLGGSPDTQYF.

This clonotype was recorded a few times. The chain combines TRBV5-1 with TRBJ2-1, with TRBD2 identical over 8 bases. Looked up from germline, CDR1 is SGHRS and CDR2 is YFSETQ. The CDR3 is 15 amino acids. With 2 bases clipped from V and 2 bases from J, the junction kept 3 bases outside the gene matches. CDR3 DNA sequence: TGCGCCAGCAGCTTACTAGCGGCCACCTACAATGAGCAGTTCTTC. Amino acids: CASSLLAATYNEQFF.

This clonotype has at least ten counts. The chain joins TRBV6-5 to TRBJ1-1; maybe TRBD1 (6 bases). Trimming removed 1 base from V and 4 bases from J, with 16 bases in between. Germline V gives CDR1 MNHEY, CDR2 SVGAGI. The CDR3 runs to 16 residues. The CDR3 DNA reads TGTGCCAGCAGTTACTACCCCCCAGGGGCGGGCACTGAAGCTTTCTTT. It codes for CASSYYPPGAGTEAFF.

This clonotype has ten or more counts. The CDR3 DNA reads TGTGCCAGCAGACAGGGGACAGCTTCAATCTACGAGCAGTACTTC. Residues: CASRQGTASIYEQYF. The chain uses TRBV12-3 or TRBV12-4 and TRBJ2-7; 7 bases line up with TRBD1. The length of the CDR3 is 15 residues. The V segment lost 6 bases and the J segment 3 bases; nucleotides outside the gene matches: 11.

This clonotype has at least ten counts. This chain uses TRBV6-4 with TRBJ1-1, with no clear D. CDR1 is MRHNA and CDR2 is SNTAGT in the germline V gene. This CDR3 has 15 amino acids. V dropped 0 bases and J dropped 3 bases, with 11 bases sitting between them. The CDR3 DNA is TGTGCCAGCAGTGACTCTCGGGGAGGTCACACTGAAGCTTTCTTT. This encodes CASSDSRGGHTEAFF.

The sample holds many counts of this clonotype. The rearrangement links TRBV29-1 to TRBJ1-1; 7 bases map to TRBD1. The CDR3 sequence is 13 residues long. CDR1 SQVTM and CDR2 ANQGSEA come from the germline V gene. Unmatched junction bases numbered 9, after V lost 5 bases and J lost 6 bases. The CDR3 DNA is TGCAGCGTTTTCAACAGGGGACCATCTGAAGCTTTCTTT. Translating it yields CSVFNRGPSEAFF.

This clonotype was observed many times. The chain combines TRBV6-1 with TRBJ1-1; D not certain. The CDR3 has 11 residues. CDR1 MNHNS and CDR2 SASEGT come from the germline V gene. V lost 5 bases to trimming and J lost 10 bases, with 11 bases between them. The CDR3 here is CASSRGLGAFF. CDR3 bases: TGTGCCAGCAGTCGAGGCCTGGGAGCTTTCTTT.

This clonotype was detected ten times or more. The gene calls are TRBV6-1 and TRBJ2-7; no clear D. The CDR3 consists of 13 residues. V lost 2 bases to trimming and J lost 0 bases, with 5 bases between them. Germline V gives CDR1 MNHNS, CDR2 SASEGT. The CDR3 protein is CASSESASYEQYF. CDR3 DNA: TGTGCCAGCAGTGAATCAGCCTCCTACGAGCAGTACTTC.

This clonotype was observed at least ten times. The chain's CDR3 is CASSLSHSGTGALNIQYF. The CDR3 DNA reads TGTGCCAGCAGTTTATCTCACTCGGGGACAGGGGCTTTAAACATTCAGTACTTC. The V and J genes are TRBV6-2 or TRBV6-3 and TRBJ2-4, with 10 positions matching TRBD1. CDR3 size: 18 residues. Germline-derived CDR1 and CDR2 are MNHEY and SVGEGT. V shed 4 bases and J 6 bases; nucleotides not matched to a gene: 15.

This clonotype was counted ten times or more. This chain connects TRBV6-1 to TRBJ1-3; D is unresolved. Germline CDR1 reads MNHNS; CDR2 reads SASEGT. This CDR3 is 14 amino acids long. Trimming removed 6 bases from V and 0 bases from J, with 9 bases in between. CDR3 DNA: TGTGCCAGCAGCCGGCAGAGCTCTGGAAACACCATATATTTT. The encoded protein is CASSRQSSGNTIYF.

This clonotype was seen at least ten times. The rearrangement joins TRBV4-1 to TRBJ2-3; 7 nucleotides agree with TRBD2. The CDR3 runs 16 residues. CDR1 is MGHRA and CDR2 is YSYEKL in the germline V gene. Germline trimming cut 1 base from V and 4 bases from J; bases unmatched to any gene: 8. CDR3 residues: CASSQVEAAGADTQYF. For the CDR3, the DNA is TGCGCCAGCAGCCAAGTTGAGGCGGCGGGGGCAGATACGCAGTATTTT.